This T cell receptor (beta chain) was observed in a study of CD8 T cells in Susac syndrome. Matched for age and sex, the controls were healthy donors. Negative isolation was applied to CD8+ and CD4+ T cells, and FACS enrichment was applied to TEMRA cells. CDR1 and CDR2 from the germline V gene are SNHLY and FYNNEI. V shed 1 base and J shed 7 bases, with 13 bases lying between them. The CDR3 length is 14 residues. RNA totalling about 0.45 to 1 ug underwent reverse transcription with random hexamers. The authors amplified TCR beta CDR3 across 54 Vbeta and 13 Jbeta using immunoSEQ multiplex PCR. TCRdb ran MiXCR on the immunoSEQ multiplex PCR reads and lists one entry per CDR3 protein. The data hold around 190,000 distinct CDR3 sequences, with approximately 93% observed a single time.

This chain connects TRBV2 to TRBJ1-2; D is ambiguous. The TCR comes from a human donor in good health. Specimen: CD4+ T cells from PBMCs. The CDR3 sequence: CASSEEGVGSGYTF. DNA for the CDR3: TGTGCCAGCAGTGAAGAAGGCGTCGGAAGTGGCTACACCTTC.